This T cell receptor beta chain was sequenced for a study of tumor-infiltrating lymphocytes in oesophageal squamous cell carcinoma. This CDR3 has 16 amino acids. Per germline, CDR1 SGHTA and CDR2 FQGNSA. The V segment lost 5 bases and the J segment 2 bases; nucleotides outside the gene matches: 8. From the PCR reads, TCRdb called clonotypes with MiXCR, one entry per CDR3 protein. The table has around 9,300 distinct CDR3 sequences, 60% to 75% seen once; the top ten hold 36%. The material sequenced was esophageal tumor tissue. The chain combines TRBV7-2 with TRBJ2-3; 9 bases line up with TRBD2. The receptor comes from a female donor with esophageal squamous cell carcinoma. CDR3 DNA: TGTGCCAGCAGCCAGGGGCTAGCGGGAAACACAGATACGCAGTATTTT. Protein product: CASSQGLAGNTDTQYF.